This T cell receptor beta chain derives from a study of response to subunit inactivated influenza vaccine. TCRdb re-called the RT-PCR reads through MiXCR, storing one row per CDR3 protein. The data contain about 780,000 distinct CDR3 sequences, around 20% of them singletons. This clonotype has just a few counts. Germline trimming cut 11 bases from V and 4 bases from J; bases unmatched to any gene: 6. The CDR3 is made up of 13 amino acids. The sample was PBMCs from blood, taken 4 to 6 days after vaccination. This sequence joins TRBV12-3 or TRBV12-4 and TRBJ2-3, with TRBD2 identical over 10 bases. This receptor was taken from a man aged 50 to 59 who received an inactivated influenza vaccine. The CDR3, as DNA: TGTGCCTTCCGTAGCGGGGGGTCAGATACGCAGTATTTT. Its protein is CAFRSGGSDTQYF.